What follows are 22 T cell receptor beta chains derived from one specimen sequenced in a study of cytomegalovirus exposure and HLA in healthy donors. The PCR was carried out with 60 Vbeta primers and 13 Jbeta primers. Clones were read by immunoSEQ multiplex PCR, and TCRdb kept only the in-frame ones, dropping some. The sample yields about 98,000 clones, approximately 72% seen once. Sequencing was carried out using PBMCs. The source is a man aged 18-30 years in good health and CMV-seropositive.

This chain connects TRBV10-3 to TRBJ1-1; possible D gene TRBD1, 5 bases. The V end lost 0 bases, the J end lost 0 bases, and 17 bases lay between the germline ends. The CDR3 spans 18 residues. Germline V gives CDR1 ENHRY, CDR2 SYGVKD. The CDR3 sequence: CAISESMFGGRMNTEAFF. The CDR3 bases are TGTGCCATCAGTGAGTCGATGTTCGGGGGACGGATGAACACTGAAGCTTTCTTT.

This clone has a handful of counts. The rearrangement joins TRBV18 to TRBJ2-2; 8 bases match TRBD2. This CDR3 region has 15 residues. Germline CDR1 and CDR2: KGHSH and LQKENI. V lost 3 bases and J lost 4; bases outside the gene matches: 4. The CDR3 is CASSPFRGGTGELFF. As DNA, the CDR3 is TGTGCCAGCTCACCCTTCCGGGGGGGCACCGGGGAGCTGTTTTTT.

This clone has a single count. CDR3 DNA: TGTGCCTGGAGTGTTGGAGGACCTGGCTACACCTTC. Translated, it gives CAWSVGGPGYTF. The V call is TRBV30, the J call TRBJ1-2; D gene ambiguous. Looked up from germline, CDR1 is GTSNPN and CDR2 is SVGIG (reference sequence). This CDR3 region has 12 residues. The V end was cut by 0 bases, the J end by 7 bases, with 9 bases between.

This rearrangement joins TRBV6-1 to TRBJ1-6; tentatively, D is TRBD1 (5 bases). The CDR3 extends over 18 amino acids. The germline CDR1 and CDR2 sequences are MNHNS and SASEGT. V was shortened by 0 bases and J by 10 bases, with 22 bases between the two germline ends. The CDR3 bases are TGTGCCAGCAGTGAAGCGATTGAGAAGGGACTGATGAAATCACCCCTCCACTTT. Translation gives CASSEAIEKGLMKSPLHF.

The CDR3 DNA reads TGTGCCAGCACCCGGACAGGAGGGAACTATGGCTACACCTTC. Encoded protein: CASTRTGGNYGYTF. This chain links TRBV6-5 with TRBJ1-2, with TRBD1 identical over 7 bases. The ends lost 7 bases at V and 2 bases at J; junction bases unmatched: 7. Germline CDR1 and CDR2: MNHEY and SVGAGI. This CDR3 has 14 residues.

The genes are TRBV4-1 and TRBJ2-5, with 8 bases identical to TRBD1. The closer fit of TRBJ2-7 to the DNA end suggests the J call may be wrong. CDR1 and CDR2 (germline): MGHRA, YSYEKL. The length of the CDR3 is 15 residues. In DNA, the CDR3 is TGCGCCAGCAGCCAATCAGAACAGGGGGCCTACGAGCAGTACTTC. Translation: CASSQSEQGAYEQYF.

The V gene is TRBV7-8, the J gene TRBJ2-5, with 9 bases matching TRBD1. Losses at the gene ends were 6 bases for V and 7 bases for J; bases not matched to a gene: 12. The CDR3 totals 15 residues. The germline V gene encodes CDR1 SGHVS and CDR2 FQNEAQ. CDR3 bases: TGTGCCAGCAGACAACCTAGGACAGGGGAAGGGACCCAGTACTTC. This gives the protein CASRQPRTGEGTQYF. The variable domain in full, completed from reference TRBV7-8 and TRBJ2-5, reads GAGVSQSPRYKVAKRGQDVALRCDPISGHVSLFWYQQALGQGPEFLTYFQNEAQLDKSGLPSDRFFAERPEGSVSTLKIQRTQQEDSAVYLCASRQPRTGEGTQYFGPGTRLLVL.

This clone was picked up a small number of times. The chain uses TRBV10-3 and TRBJ2-7, with TRBD1 as a possible D gene (6 bases). This CDR3 contains 15 residues. CDR1 is ENHRY, CDR2 SYGVKD, per germline. V lost 4 bases and J lost 2, with 15 bases in between. The CDR3 is CAISGKWGLAYEQYF. CDR3 coding DNA: TGTGCCATCAGTGGTAAATGGGGGCTCGCCTACGAGCAGTACTTC.

The chain carries TRBV5-6 and TRBJ1-1, with D hard to call. V lost 4 bases and J lost 4, with 17 bases in between. The germline gives CDR1 SGHDT, CDR2 YYEEEE. The CDR3 consists of 15 residues. In DNA form, the CDR3 reads TGTGCCAGCAGCCGACCTACACGAGGAGTCACTGAAGCTTTCTTT. Translating gives CASSRPTRGVTEAFF.

This sequence joins TRBV27 and TRBJ1-5, with no clear D. The V gene's germline CDR1 is MNHEY and CDR2 SMNVEV (reference sequence). V lost 2 bases and J lost 4, with 12 bases in between. The CDR3 is 15 amino acids. The CDR3 nucleotides are TGTGCCAGCAGTTTAACCGTACAGCCTAATCAGCCCCAGCATTTT. Translated, it gives CASSLTVQPNQPQHF.

V is TRBV5-1 and J is TRBJ2-7, with a possible D match to TRBD2 (6 bases). This CDR3 contains 15 residues. CDR1 and CDR2 from the germline V gene are SGHRS and YFSETQ. V lost 2 bases and J 7 bases, leaving 19 bases between the germline ends. The CDR3 spells CASSFSPGWAGEQYF. As DNA, the CDR3 is TGCGCCAGCAGCTTCTCACCGGGCTGGGCGGGGGAGCAGTACTTC.

This chain joins TRBV16 and TRBJ1-4; D uncertain. Germline lookup yields CDR1 KGHSY and CDR2 FQNENV. Trimming cost V 4 bases and J 5 bases, with 8 bases left between them. CDR3 length: 13 residues. The CDR3 protein is CASSPVPNEKLFF. In DNA, the CDR3 is TGTGCCAGCAGCCCCGTCCCGAATGAAAAACTGTTTTTT.

The chain employs TRBV4-1 and TRBJ2-7; perhaps TRBD1 as D (5 bases). Trimming stripped 0 bases from V and 5 bases from J, with 11 bases between. CDR3 length: 14 amino acids. Germline values: CDR1 MGHRA, CDR2 YSYEKL. CDR3: CASSQDLGQNEQYF. CDR3 nucleotides: TGCGCCAGCAGCCAAGATTTGGGGCAGAACGAGCAGTACTTC.

V usage is TRBV18 and J usage is TRBJ2-3; a possible D gene is TRBD2 (7 bases). The germline V gene has CDR1 KGHSH and CDR2 LQKENI. This CDR3 contains 19 residues. Trimming left V 2 bases short and J 7 bases short, with 28 bases between. CDR3 sequence reads: CASSPIEGAPGGLTNTQYF. As DNA, the CDR3 is TGTGCCAGCTCACCAATCGAGGGCGCTCCCGGGGGGCTCACGAATACGCAGTATTTT.

The CDR3 nucleotides read TGTGCCAGCAGCCAACGCAAGCGCGAAGAGACCCAGTACTTC. Its protein product is CASSQRKREETQYF. This chain joins TRBV4-2 and TRBJ2-5; no reliable D call. The CDR3 totals 14 residues. The V end was cut by 2 bases, the J end by 3 bases, with 10 bases between. Per the germline V gene, CDR1 is LGHNA and CDR2 is YNFKEQ.

This sequence joins TRBV18 and TRBJ2-5, with TRBD2 as a possible D gene (6 bases). V lost 1 base to trimming and J lost 7 bases, with 16 bases between them. This CDR3 has 15 amino acids. CDR1 KGHSH and CDR2 LQKENI come from the germline V gene. The CDR3 protein is CASSPRGSMRGTQYF. CDR3 in DNA: TGTGCCAGCTCACCACGGGGGTCAATGCGGGGGACCCAGTACTTC.

This rearrangement joins TRBV28 to TRBJ2-1; 7 nucleotides line up with TRBD1. Losses at the gene ends were 7 bases for V and 9 bases for J; bases not matched to a gene: 6. CDR3 length equals 12 residues. The V gene's germline CDR1 is MDHEN and CDR2 SYDVKM. For the CDR3, the DNA is TGTGCCAGCACCAACAGGGGCGGTGAGCAGTTCTTC. It translates to CASTNRGGEQFF.

CDR3 loop: CASSEMRAGGELFF. The DNA of the CDR3 is TGCGCCAGCAGTGAGATGAGGGCAGGAGGGGAGCTGTTTTTT. The chain recombines TRBV10-1 with TRBJ2-2; D is possibly TRBD2 (5 bases). This CDR3 region has 14 residues. Germline V gives CDR1 WNHNN, CDR2 SYGVQD (reference sequence). The V gene lost 2 bases and the J gene lost 8 bases, with 12 bases spanning the gap.

The chain has TRBV19 and TRBJ2-7, with 8 bases aligning to TRBD1. The CDR3 totals 14 residues. Losses at the gene ends were 6 bases for V and 0 bases for J; bases not matched to a gene: 4. Germline loops: CDR1 LNHDA, CDR2 SQIVND (reference sequence). CDR3 sequence reads: CASSPDRASYEQYF. CDR3 DNA: TGTGCCAGTAGCCCGGACAGGGCCTCCTACGAGCAGTACTTC. The whole variable domain, remainder taken from reference TRBV19 and TRBJ2-7, is DGGITQSPKYLFRKEGQNVTLSCEQNLNHDAMYWYRQDPGQGLRLIYYSQIVNDFQKGDIAEGYSVSREKKESFPLTVTSAQKNPTAFYLCASSPDRASYEQYFGPGTRLTVT.

The chain employs TRBV2 and TRBJ1-3; possible D gene TRBD1, 6 bases. The CDR3 covers 14 residues. In germline, CDR1 is SNHLY, CDR2 FYNNEI. Trimming shortened V by 6 bases and J by 0 bases, and 9 bases separated the two germline ends. As DNA, the CDR3 is TGTGCCAGCAGCGGACAGAGCTCTGGAAACACCATATATTTT. Its translation is CASSGQSSGNTIYF.

The V and J genes are TRBV11-2 and TRBJ2-1; TRBD1 matches 11 bases. Germline CDR1 reads SGHAT; CDR2 reads FQNNGV. The J segment lost 8 bases and the V segment lost 5 bases, leaving 2 bases of the junction unmatched. This CDR3 is built from 13 residues. The chain's CDR3 is CASSLGQGDEQFF. As DNA, the CDR3 is TGTGCCAGCAGCCTGGGACAGGGGGATGAGCAGTTCTTC.

The genes are TRBV28 and TRBJ1-1, with D hard to call. Per the germline V gene, CDR1 is MDHEN and CDR2 is SYDVKM. The CDR3 has 15 amino acids. V lost 5 bases and J lost 4, with 17 bases in between. The CDR3: CASSPGGSSSTEAFF. The DNA for the CDR3 is TGTGCCAGCAGTCCAGGAGGCTCGTCCAGCACTGAAGCTTTCTTT. Complete variable domain (other parts from reference TRBV28 and TRBJ1-1): DVKVTQSSRYLVKRTGEKVFLECVQDMDHENMFWYRQDPGLGLRLIYFSYDVKMKEKGDIPEGYSVSREKKERFSLILESASTNQTSMYLCASSPGGSSSTEAFFGQGTRLTVV.